A selection of T cell receptor beta chains follows, all from one sample in a study of molecular identifiers for immune sequencing clone quantification. MiXCR, applied by TCRdb to the PCR reads, yields one record per CDR3 protein. Of about 65,000 distinct CDR3 sequences in the sample, around a sixth were seen once. Sequences were obtained from naive CD8+ T cells from blood, with Jurkat cell RNA spiked in. Source of these receptors: a human donor in good health. Some libraries in this study had Jurkat cell RNA spiked in. CDR3s include the opening cysteine and the closing phenylalanine or tryptophan.

V,J,CDR3
TRBV5-4,TRBJ2-3,CASSLVRGTDTQYF
TRBV7-9,TRBJ2-5,CASSLARETQYF
TRBV6-5,TRBJ2-1,CASRRGGNEQFF
TRBV7-9,TRBJ1-4,CASSSQGATNEKLFF
TRBV19,TRBJ2-1,CASCATGVRGNEQFF
TRBV12-3/TRBV12-4,TRBJ2-3,CASRGGLYLNTDTQYF
TRBV13,TRBJ2-4,CASSLRSLAAKNIQYF
TRBV6-2/TRBV6-3,TRBJ2-1,CASSYPRTGAFTSTYNGQFF
TRBV5-4,TRBJ2-7,CASGVWTGLSYEQYF
TRBV9,TRBJ2-3,CASSSEGSLTDTQYF
TRBV7-2,TRBJ2-1,CASSPTRNEQFF
TRBV20-1,TRBJ2-7,CSASSRETNYEQYF
TRBV20-1,TRBJ2-7,CSAKERAGSIGEQYF
TRBV20-1,TRBJ2-7,CSARDSGYEQYF
TRBV13,TRBJ2-1,CASSSWGQGHNEKFF
TRBV19,TRBJ2-3,CASSINPRQGATDTQYF
TRBV7-8,TRBJ2-1,CASSFGLAGGGNYNEQFF
TRBV4-1,TRBJ2-7,CASSQGTSERDEQYF
TRBV4-1,TRBJ1-6,CASSQTGQGIVSPLHF
TRBV6-6,TRBJ1-5,CASSPLLTDQPQHF
TRBV4-1,TRBJ1-5,CASSQEDTQIHQPQHF
TRBV4-1,TRBJ2-7,CASSQGSKREQYF
TRBV14,TRBJ2-7,CASSHPGLAYEQYF
TRBV4-3,TRBJ2-5,CASSQDRGLTETQYF
TRBV20-1,TRBJ1-2,CSARENDRGANYGYTF
TRBV27,TRBJ2-7,CASSSHRPPYEQYF
TRBV27,TRBJ2-7,CASSLSSGPSYEQYF
TRBV27,TRBJ2-7,CASSLVAGPPYEQYF
TRBV11-1,TRBJ2-1,CASSSWATSSYNEQFF